A selection of T cell receptor beta chains follows, all from one sample in a study of breast tumors, draining lymph nodes, adjacent tissues. From the multiplex PCR reads, TCRdb called clonotypes with MiXCR, one entry per CDR3 protein. The sample shows about 230,000 distinct CDR3 sequences, less than 40% of them seen only once. The source material was axillary lymph node tissue. These receptors all stem from a female donor with breast cancer. Some clones in this sample may be carry-over from other donors' samples. CDR3s include the opening cysteine and the closing phenylalanine or tryptophan. The order of the fields is V gene, D gene, J gene, clone size, CDR3 protein, CDR3 DNA. A D gene is named only where the DNA matches it firmly. Size is omitted from some rows. Given values are once, few, many or a class for expanded clones.

TRBV19	TRBD1	TRBJ1-4	many	CASSIVDRRGEKLFF	TGTGCCAGTAGTATAGTGGACAGGAGAGGTGAAAAACTGTTTTTT
TRBV7-8	TRBD2	TRBJ2-2	many	CASSTIAGDWNTGELFF	TGTGCCAGCAGTACAATAGCGGGGGACTGGAACACCGGGGAGCTGTTTTTT
TRBV12-3/TRBV12-4	-	TRBJ1-1	-	CASSLDGSLGAFF	TGTGCCAGCAGTTTGGACGGCTCGTTGGGAGCTTTCTTT
TRBV5-6	TRBD1	TRBJ1-2	many	CASSVGTGRGYTF	TGTGCCAGCAGCGTCGGGACAGGGAGAGGCTACACCTTC
TRBV12-3/TRBV12-4	TRBD2	TRBJ2-3	-	CASRTPGLAGVYDTQYF	TGTGCCAGCAGGACCCCGGGACTAGCGGGAGTGTACGATACGCAGTATTTT
TRBV7-8	-	TRBJ2-7	many	CASSLAISYEQYF	TGTGCCAGCAGCTTAGCCATCTCCTACGAGCAGTACTTC
TRBV15	-	TRBJ1-2	many	CATSRDLERDGYTF	TGTGCCACCAGCAGAGATTTAGAGCGGGATGGCTACACCTTC
TRBV18	TRBD2	TRBJ2-5	-	CASSPSGSGSQETQYF	TGTGCCAGCTCACCATCGGGTAGCGGGAGTCAAGAGACCCAGTACTTC
TRBV13	TRBD1	TRBJ1-2	many	CASSRPVGGQLSGYTF	TGTGCCAGCAGCCGACCGGTTGGGGGACAGCTAAGTGGCTACACCTTC
TRBV7-9	-	TRBJ2-7	many	CASSFASAEQYF	TGTGCCAGCAGCTTTGCTAGTGCCGAGCAGTACTTC
TRBV19	TRBD1	TRBJ1-1	-	CASSIAYRGRDTEAFF	TGTGCCAGTAGTATAGCGTACAGGGGGCGTGACACTGAAGCTTTCTTT
TRBV6-1	-	TRBJ1-5	many	CASSDKDSSNQPQHF	TGTGCCAGCAGTGACAAGGACTCTAGCAATCAGCCCCAGCATTTT
TRBV24-1	TRBD2	TRBJ2-5	-	CATPLPSGGQETRYF	TGTGCCACCCCTCTACCGAGCGGGGGTCAAGAGACCCGGTACTTC
TRBV29-1	TRBD2	TRBJ2-3	-	CSVSSPPGGGADTQYF	TGCAGCGTTAGTAGTCCTCCTGGCGGGGGAGCAGATACGCAGTATTTT
TRBV9	-	TRBJ1-6	once	CASSPYDSYSYNSPLHF	TGTGCCAGCAGCCCATACGACAGTTACTCCTATAATTCACCCCTCCACTTT
TRBV6-2/TRBV6-3	-	TRBJ2-7	-	CASSPGSGRVGYEQYF	TGTGCCAGCAGTCCGGGGTCGGGAAGGGTAGGCTACGAGCAGTACTTC
TRBV27	-	TRBJ1-5	-	CASRKIGVDQPQHF	TGTGCCAGCAGAAAGATAGGCGTAGATCAGCCCCAGCATTTT
TRBV11-2	-	TRBJ1-1	few	CASSFGGGSTEAFF	TGTGCCAGCAGCTTTGGGGGGGGTAGCACTGAAGCTTTCTTT
TRBV2	-	TRBJ2-6	many	CASSVGATSGANVLTF	TGTGCCAGCAGTGTCGGGGCGACCTCTGGGGCCAACGTCCTGACTTTC
TRBV10-3	TRBD2	TRBJ2-3	-	CAISWSGSATDTQYF	TGTGCCATCAGTTGGAGCGGGAGTGCCACAGATACGCAGTATTTT
TRBV5-4	-	TRBJ2-7	many	CASGSQACEQYF	TGTGCCAGTGGGAGTCAGGCGTGCGAGCAGTACTTC
TRBV4-1	TRBD1	TRBJ2-7	-	CASSQERDRSYEQYF	TGCGCCAGCAGTCAAGAAAGGGACAGATCCTACGAGCAGTACTTC
TRBV18	-	TRBJ2-7	many	CASSPRSGAAEQYF	TGTGCCAGCTCACCACGTTCTGGGGCGGCCGAGCAGTACTTC
TRBV29-1	TRBD1	TRBJ1-2	many	CSVVVGQGYTF	TGCAGCGTTGTGGTGGGACAGGGCTACACCTTC
TRBV6-2/TRBV6-3	-	TRBJ1-6	many	CASIHSGRLTSPLHF	TGTGCCAGCATTCACTCGGGACGGCTAACCTCACCCCTCCACTTT
TRBV20-1	TRBD1	TRBJ1-6	many	CSAVPPGQGNSPLHF	TGCAGTGCCGTACCTCCGGGACAGGGTAATTCACCCCTCCACTTT
TRBV4-1	-	TRBJ1-2	many	CASSQDAPGSYGYTF	TGCGCCAGCAGCCAAGATGCACCGGGGAGTTATGGCTACACCTTC
TRBV4-1	TRBD1	TRBJ2-1	many	CASSNRPGTGIYNEQFF	TGCGCCAGCAGCAACCGACCCGGGACAGGGATTTACAATGAGCAGTTCTTC
TRBV4-1	-	TRBJ2-5	many	CASSQGRRETQYF	TGCGCCAGCAGCCAAGGTCGCAGAGAGACCCAGTACTTC
TRBV9	TRBD2	TRBJ2-1	many	CASSVAGGYEQFF	TGTGCCAGCAGCGTAGCGGGAGGGTATGAGCAGTTCTTC
TRBV7-9	-	TRBJ1-2	many	CASSLESYGYTF	TGTGCCAGCAGCTTAGAAAGCTATGGCTACACCTTC
TRBV7-8	TRBD2	TRBJ2-1	many	CASGGSGTSGRVLRYNEQFF	TGTGCCAGCGGGGGGTCCGGGACTAGCGGGAGGGTCCTAAGGTACAATGAGCAGTTCTTC
TRBV5-6	TRBD1	TRBJ1-3	-	CASSFVGQGARYGYTIYF	TGTGCCAGCAGCTTTGTCGGGCAGGGGGCGCGGTATGGCTACACCATATATTTT
TRBV11-3	TRBD2	TRBJ2-1	many	CASSGGLAGYEQFF	TGTGCCAGCAGCGGGGGACTAGCGGGATATGAGCAGTTCTTC
TRBV7-2	-	TRBJ1-6	-	CASSQGGSSPLHF	TGTGCCAGCAGCCAAGGGGGGAGTTCACCCCTCCACTTT
TRBV20-1	-	TRBJ1-2	many	CSARVRMVNYGYTF	TGCAGTGCTAGAGTTAGGATGGTTAACTATGGCTACACCTTC
TRBV3-1	-	TRBJ2-1	many	CASSQDVGSYNEQFF	TGTGCCAGCAGCCAAGATGTCGGTTCCTACAATGAGCAGTTCTTC
TRBV5-6	-	TRBJ2-3	many	CASSLAVYTDTQYF	TGTGCCAGCAGCTTGGCGGTGTACACAGATACGCAGTATTTT
TRBV20-1	TRBD2	TRBJ2-4	many	CSAKLAGEFKNIQYF	TGCAGTGCTAAGCTGGCGGGAGAATTCAAAAACATTCAGTACTTC
TRBV11-2	-	TRBJ2-6	once	CASSLDTPTGANVLTF	TGTGCCAGCAGCTTAGATACCCCGACAGGGGCCAACGTCCTGACTTTC